These 12 T cell receptor beta chains share one sample of origin, sequenced in a study of T cell responses to AZD1222 COVID-19 vaccine (TCRdb year 2021). The time point label, as the study defines it: about 28 days (+/-7) after the second vaccine dose. Libraries were made using the immunoSEQ multiplex PCR assay. The clones in this table, taken by TCRdb from immuneACCESS, are in-frame only. Not every clone is retained; where verified, under half of the shortfall comes from an unresolved V gene, and the cause of the rest is unknown. This sample comprises some 90,000 clones, roughly 91% of them detected only once. 4% to 5% of the sample comes from the top ten. The specimen was peripheral blood, collected 28 days after the second AZD1222 dose. These receptors originate from an adult who received the AZD1222 COVID-19 vaccine.

This clone has a single count. A junction end diverges from the germline sequence, so it may reflect a read error. This chain joins TRBV6-5 and TRBJ2-7; D remains ambiguous. The CDR3 runs to 10 residues. Germline values: CDR1 MNHEY, CDR2 SVGAGI. The CDR3 bases are TGTGCCAGCATCTCGGCCGGACCAAACTTC. Protein: CASISAGPNF.

V usage is TRBV5-6 and J usage is TRBJ1-6; D is uncertain. V lost 0 bases and J lost 0, with 10 bases in between. CDR3 length: 17 amino acids. In germline, CDR1 is SGHDT, CDR2 YYEEEE. Here the CDR3 reads CASSLAHLSSYNSPLHF. The CDR3 region has the DNA TGTGCCAGCAGCTTGGCCCATTTGAGCTCCTATAATTCACCCCTCCACTTT.

A few counts support this clone. The gene calls are TRBV5-4 and TRBJ1-2; a possible D gene is TRBD1 (5 bases). Germline V lookup: CDR1 SGHNT, CDR2 YYREEE (reference sequence). V lost 6 bases and J 2 bases, leaving 11 bases between the germline ends. The CDR3 length is 13 residues. In DNA form, the CDR3 reads TGTGCCAGCACCTCTGGGGGGAACTATGGCTACACCTTC. This gives the protein CASTSGGNYGYTF.

The V call is TRBV27, the J call TRBJ1-1; D is possibly TRBD1 (5 bases). In germline, CDR1 is MNHEY, CDR2 SMNVEV (reference sequence). V was trimmed by 6 bases and J by 1 base, leaving 12 bases between them. The CDR3 contains 14 residues. This CDR3 reads CASSMGRKNTEAFF. Written as DNA, the CDR3 is TGTGCCAGCAGCATGGGGCGGAAGAACACTGAAGCTTTCTTT.

The chain couples TRBV3-1 (or the pseudogene TRBV3-2) to TRBJ2-5; 7 nucleotides agree with TRBD2. The germline gives CDR1 LGHDT, CDR2 YNNKEL (reference sequence). This CDR3 has 17 amino acids. V shed 5 bases, J shed 0 bases, and the junction held 12 bases outside the gene matches. CDR3 coding DNA: TGTGCCAGCAGCGTAGCTGGGGGGGGTGGGTACCAAGAGACCCAGTACTTC. This sequence encodes CASSVAGGGGYQETQYF.

The V call is TRBV7-8, the J call TRBJ1-6, with unresolved D. CDR1 is SGHVS and CDR2 is FQNEAQ in the germline V gene. The CDR3 contains 13 residues. V was cut by 2 bases and J by 6 bases, with 5 bases left in between. The CDR3 is CASSLRFNSPLHF. The DNA of the CDR3 is TGTGCCAGCAGCTTACGGTTTAATTCACCCCTCCACTTT.

This clone was detected a few times. V and J are TRBV2 and TRBJ1-5; D gene unclear. CDR1 and CDR2 (germline): SNHLY, FYNNEI. The V gene lost 4 bases and the J gene lost 0 bases, with 7 bases spanning the gap. There are 14 residues in the CDR3. The CDR3 is CASSVSNSNQPQHF. The CDR3 region has the DNA TGTGCCAGCAGTGTCAGTAATAGCAATCAGCCCCAGCATTTT.

This clone has a handful of counts. The chain links TRBV24-1 to TRBJ2-1; D is possibly TRBD1 (5 bases). Germline V gene lookup returns CDR1 KGHDR and CDR2 SFDVKD. Trimming removed 4 bases from V and 9 bases from J, with 12 bases in between. This CDR3 has 13 residues. The CDR3 is CATSDPWGREQFF. The CDR3 DNA reads as TGTGCCACCAGTGACCCCTGGGGCCGTGAGCAGTTCTTC.

The chain couples TRBV3-1 (or the pseudogene TRBV3-2) to TRBJ2-7; 8 bases align to TRBD1. V shed 1 base and J 1 base; nucleotides not matched to a gene: 9. The CDR3 sequence is 17 residues long. Germline-derived CDR1 and CDR2 are LGHDT and YNNKEL (reference sequence). The CDR3, as DNA: TGTGCCAGCAGCCAAGTTAAAGGCAGGGGGCCTTCCTACGAGCAGTACTTC. Amino acids: CASSQVKGRGPSYEQYF.

The chain employs TRBV5-1 and TRBJ1-1; perhaps TRBD1 as D (6 bases). Trimming removed 1 base at V and 4 bases at J, with 17 bases between. Germline V gene data show CDR1 as SGHRS and CDR2 as YFSETQ. The CDR3 totals 16 residues. The CDR3 DNA sequence: TGCGCCAGCAGCTTGAGGGGGGGTACGGCTGGCACTGAAGCTTTCTTT. Its protein product is CASSLRGGTAGTEAFF.

This rearrangement joins TRBV6-5 to TRBJ2-2; 9 bases line up with TRBD1. CDR3 size: 15 residues. Germline CDR1 and CDR2: MNHEY and SVGAGI. Trimming at V came to 2 bases and at J to 6 bases, leaving 4 bases not matched to a gene. CDR3 in amino acids: CASSYGQGKAGELFF. In nucleotides, the CDR3 is TGTGCCAGCAGTTACGGACAGGGGAAGGCCGGGGAGCTGTTTTTT.

This chain joins TRBV5-1 and TRBJ2-7; the D gene is possibly TRBD2 (7 bases). The V end lost 0 bases, the J end lost 2 bases, and 15 bases lay between the germline ends. CDR1 and CDR2 from the germline V gene are SGHRS and YFSETQ. This CDR3 is built from 16 residues. The CDR3 nucleotides read TGCGCCAGCAGCTTGGCGCCCTCCGGGGGGCCCTACGAGCAGTACTTC. It codes for CASSLAPSGGPYEQYF.